The 20 T cell receptor beta chains below all came from one sample that was sequenced in a study of T cells in Graves' hyperthyroidism and ophthalmopathy. It was RNA transcripts that yielded the amplified TCR beta CDR3 regions. A first-round RT-PCR of the TCR CDR3 used the HTBI primer set. In TCRdb, the multiplex PCR reads were re-called with MiXCR into one record per CDR3 protein. The sample records 340,000 or so distinct CDR3 sequences, about 20% being singletons. Input material: blood. These receptors all come from a woman between 45 and 60 years old with Graves' hyperthyroidism.

The V and J genes are TRBV7-6 and TRBJ1-3; 11 bases match TRBD1. Germline CDR1 SGHVS, CDR2 FNYEAQ. J gave up 2 bases and V 5 bases, and 2 bases lay outside the gene matches. This CDR3 spans 15 amino acids. CDR3 DNA sequence: TGTGCCAGCAGCCAGGGACAGGGGGCTGGAAACACCATATATTTT. Residues: CASSQGQGAGNTIYF.

This clonotype was seen repeatedly, ten times or more. CDR3 in DNA: TGTGCCAGCAGTTACAGGCCTAGGTACAATGAGCAGTTCTTC. Its protein product is CASSYRPRYNEQFF. The chain combines TRBV27 with TRBJ2-1, with TRBD1 as a possible D gene (5 bases). This CDR3 has 14 amino acids. The germline V and J ends were trimmed by 4 bases and 4 bases, with 11 bases remaining between them. CDR1 is MNHEY, CDR2 SMNVEV, per germline (reference sequence).

The rearrangement links TRBV20-1 to TRBJ2-7, with 10 bases fitting TRBD2. This CDR3 spans 15 amino acids. CDR1 is DFQATT, CDR2 SNEGSKA, per germline (reference sequence). V lost 5 bases and J lost 2; bases outside the gene matches: 9. The CDR3 DNA sequence: TGCAGTGCTGAGCTAGCGGGAGACCCAACCTACGAGCAGTACTTC. It codes for CSAELAGDPTYEQYF.

This clonotype has only one observation. The chain couples TRBV20-1 to TRBJ2-7; 7 nucleotides match TRBD1. V lost 3 bases, J lost 5 bases, and 10 bases stayed unmatched. CDR1 DFQATT and CDR2 SNEGSKA come from the germline V gene (reference sequence). The CDR3 is 14 amino acids. The CDR3 spells CSARVATTGDEQYF. In nucleotides, the CDR3 is TGCAGTGCTAGGGTAGCGACCACAGGGGACGAGCAGTACTTC.

This clonotype was detected ten times or more. J is TRBJ1-1 and V is TRBV3-1, with D possibly being TRBD1 (5 bases). This CDR3 has 13 residues. Germline CDR1 and CDR2: LGHDT and YNNKEL (reference sequence). Trimming pared 4 bases from V and 9 bases from J, leaving 15 bases between. CDR3 region: CASSRREEGKAFF. The CDR3 bases are TGTGCCAGCAGCCGAAGGGAAGAGGGGAAAGCTTTCTTT.

Points on this clonotype: A much more abundant neighbour one base away suggests this may be a read error. V is TRBV6-5 and J is TRBJ2-7, with 9 positions matching TRBD2. The J call could be wrong; TRBJ2-1 is a better fit for the DNA end. Per germline, CDR1 MNHEY and CDR2 SVGAGI. The CDR3 spans 17 residues. The CDR3 loop reads CASSYRPWTSDSYEQFF. The CDR3 nucleotides read TGTGCCAGCAGTTACCGGCCATGGACTAGCGACTCCTACGAGCAGTTCTTC.

There are many counts of this clonotype. This chain links TRBV5-1 with TRBJ1-5, with no clear D. CDR1 and CDR2 (germline): SGHRS, YFSETQ. V was shortened by 2 bases and J by 0 bases, with 9 bases between the two germline ends. The CDR3 extends over 15 amino acids. The DNA of the CDR3 is TGCGCCAGCAGCTTATCAGGAGATAGCAATCAGCCCCAGCATTTT. This translates into CASSLSGDSNQPQHF.

This clonotype was counted ten times or more. The J gene is TRBJ1-1, the V gene TRBV13; 8 bases agree with TRBD1. Germline CDR1 is PRHDT and CDR2 is FYEKMQ (reference sequence). V shed 6 bases, J shed 4 bases, and the junction held 7 bases outside the gene matches. The CDR3 is made up of 14 amino acids. CDR3 sequence: CASRHIQGGTEAFF. The CDR3 nucleotides read TGTGCCAGCAGGCATATACAGGGGGGCACTGAAGCTTTCTTT.

This clonotype occurred a few times. The chain joins TRBV12-3 or TRBV12-4 to TRBJ2-7; the D call may be TRBD1 or TRBD2 (5 bases each). This CDR3 is built from 15 residues. V lost 7 bases, J lost 1 base, and 17 bases lay in between. CDR3 amino acids: CASKITGTGSYEQYF. CDR3 sequence (DNA): TGTGCCAGCAAGATAACCGGGACGGGGTCCTACGAGCAGTACTTC.

This clonotype occurred a few times. The chain uses TRBV4-1 and TRBJ2-7; D ambiguous. Deletions cut 0 bases from V and 3 bases from J, with 12 bases between. CDR3 size: 15 residues. From germline, CDR1 is MGHRA and CDR2 YSYEKL. The CDR3 DNA reads as TGCGCCAGCAGCCAAGACAAATCGAACTACTACGAGCAGTACTTC. It yields the protein CASSQDKSNYYEQYF.

The chain carries TRBV20-1 and TRBJ2-7, with 11 bases lining up with TRBD2. The CDR3 is made up of 15 amino acids. Per the germline V gene, CDR1 is DFQATT and CDR2 is SNEGSKA (reference sequence). V was clipped by 1 base and J by 7 bases; unmatched bases: 9. The CDR3: CSARVPGTSGAEQYF. CDR3 nucleotides: TGCAGTGCTAGAGTCCCCGGGACTAGCGGAGCGGAGCAGTACTTC.

The chain couples TRBV4-1 to TRBJ1-4; TRBD1 might be the D (6 bases). V was clipped by 4 bases and J by 4 bases, with 10 bases between them. The germline CDR1 and CDR2 sequences are MGHRA and YSYEKL. CDR3 length equals 14 residues. The CDR3 DNA reads as TGCGCCAGCAGCCCCCGACAGGATAATGAAAAACTGTTTTTT. Its protein is CASSPRQDNEKLFF.

The V and J genes are TRBV7-8 and TRBJ2-2; 11 bases agree with TRBD1. V was pared by 6 bases and J by 3 bases, with 3 bases of the junction left unmatched. Germline CDR1 SGHVS, CDR2 FQNEAQ. The CDR3 covers 15 residues. Here the CDR3 DNA reads TGTGCCAGCAGGCAGGGACAGGGGGACACCGGGGAGCTGTTTTTT. As protein: CASRQGQGDTGELFF.

This clonotype was observed at least ten times. The chain joins TRBV18 to TRBJ1-1; 7 bases map to TRBD1. Per germline, CDR1 KGHSH and CDR2 LQKENI. The ends lost 6 bases at V and 4 bases at J; junction bases unmatched: 8. The CDR3 contains 14 residues. The CDR3 DNA reads as TGTGCCAGCTCTCCGGGGCAGGGGGTCACTGAAGCTTTCTTT. It yields the protein CASSPGQGVTEAFF. Based on the CDR3 plus reference TRBV18 and TRBJ1-1, the full variable domain is NAGVMQNPRHLVRRRGQEARLRCSPMKGHSHVYWYRQLPEEGLKFMVYLQKENIIDESGMPKERFSAEFPKEGPSILRIQQVVRGDSAAYFCASSPGQGVTEAFFGQGTRLTVV.

This clonotype was seen just once. An end of the junction does not agree with germline; a read error may underlie this. The DNA of the CDR3 is TGTGCCATCAGTGAAGCAAACACCTACACCGGGGAGCTGTTTTTT. It translates to CAISEANTYTGELFF. The gene calls are TRBV2 and TRBJ2-2, with no clear D. CDR3 length: 15 amino acids. In germline, CDR1 is SNHLY, CDR2 FYNNEI.

The V gene is TRBV14, the J gene TRBJ2-1; TRBD2 agrees at 11 bases. The CDR3 runs 17 residues. CDR1 and CDR2 (germline): SGHDN, FVKESK. V dropped 4 bases and J dropped 6; count of bases not matched to a gene: 11. CDR3 region: CASSPPLVAGGSNEQFF. The CDR3 region has the DNA TGTGCCAGCAGCCCCCCATTGGTAGCGGGAGGGTCCAATGAGCAGTTCTTC.

This chain joins TRBV7-6 and TRBJ2-7, with 11 bases lining up with TRBD1. V lost 5 bases to trimming and J lost 4 bases; unmatched junction nucleotides: 7. CDR1 is SGHVS, CDR2 FNYEAQ, per germline. The CDR3 extends over 15 amino acids. The CDR3 is CASSPGQGGVYEQYV. CDR3 sequence (DNA): TGTGCCAGCAGCCCGGGACAGGGGGGGGTTTACGAGCAGTACGTC.

The table lists this clonotype with a count of one. The V gene is TRBV9, the J gene TRBJ2-7, with TRBD2 matching over 12 bases. Germline assignment: CDR1 SGDLS and CDR2 YYNGEE. CDR3 length: 15 residues. V shed 3 bases, J shed 3 bases, and the junction held 4 bases outside the gene matches. The CDR3 DNA reads TGTGCCAGCAGCGCCGGGACTAGCGGGTACTACGAGCAGTACTTC. Amino acids: CASSAGTSGYYEQYF.

This clonotype came up a few times. This chain links TRBV6-1 with TRBJ1-4; the D is unclear. The germline V and J ends were trimmed by 6 bases and 8 bases, with 19 bases remaining between them. Germline-derived CDR1 and CDR2 are MNHNS and SASEGT. There are 15 residues in the CDR3. CDR3 sequence (DNA): TGTGCCAGCAGCCCTCCGGCCCAAGAGGGCGAAAAACTGTTTTTT. Translated, it gives CASSPPAQEGEKLFF.

This clonotype was detected many times. The J gene is TRBJ1-1, the V gene TRBV2; 8 positions match TRBD1. V shed 8 bases, J shed 5 bases, and the junction held 10 bases outside the gene matches. Germline CDR1 and CDR2: SNHLY and FYNNEI. This CDR3 has 14 residues. CDR3 region: CASGGQGSSTEAFF. The CDR3 region has the DNA TGTGCCAGCGGAGGACAGGGTAGTTCGACTGAAGCTTTCTTT. The full variable domain, its missing parts supplied by reference TRBV2 and TRBJ1-1, is EPEVTQTPSHQVTQMGQEVILRCVPISNHLYFYWYRQILGQKVEFLVSFYNNEISEKSEIFDDQFSVERPDGSNFTLKIRSTKLEDSAMYFCASGGQGSSTEAFFGQGTRLTVV.